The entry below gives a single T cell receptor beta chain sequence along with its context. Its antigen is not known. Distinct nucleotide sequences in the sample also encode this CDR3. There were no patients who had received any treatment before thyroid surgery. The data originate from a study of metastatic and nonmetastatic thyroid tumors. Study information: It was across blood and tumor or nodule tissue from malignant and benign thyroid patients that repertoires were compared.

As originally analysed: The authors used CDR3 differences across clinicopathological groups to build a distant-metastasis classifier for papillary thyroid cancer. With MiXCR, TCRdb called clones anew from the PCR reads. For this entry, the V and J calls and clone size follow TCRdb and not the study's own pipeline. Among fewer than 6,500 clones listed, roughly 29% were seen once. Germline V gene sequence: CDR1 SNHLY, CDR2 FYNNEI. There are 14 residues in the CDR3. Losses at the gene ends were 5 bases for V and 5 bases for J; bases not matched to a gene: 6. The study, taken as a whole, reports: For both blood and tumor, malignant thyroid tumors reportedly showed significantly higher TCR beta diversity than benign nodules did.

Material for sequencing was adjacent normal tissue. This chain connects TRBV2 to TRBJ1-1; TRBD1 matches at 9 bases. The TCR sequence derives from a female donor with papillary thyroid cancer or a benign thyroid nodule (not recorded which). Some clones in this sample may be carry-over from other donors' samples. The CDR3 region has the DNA TGTGCCAGCAGTTTGGACAGGGGAGGAACTGAAGCTTTCTTT. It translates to CASSLDRGGTEAFF.